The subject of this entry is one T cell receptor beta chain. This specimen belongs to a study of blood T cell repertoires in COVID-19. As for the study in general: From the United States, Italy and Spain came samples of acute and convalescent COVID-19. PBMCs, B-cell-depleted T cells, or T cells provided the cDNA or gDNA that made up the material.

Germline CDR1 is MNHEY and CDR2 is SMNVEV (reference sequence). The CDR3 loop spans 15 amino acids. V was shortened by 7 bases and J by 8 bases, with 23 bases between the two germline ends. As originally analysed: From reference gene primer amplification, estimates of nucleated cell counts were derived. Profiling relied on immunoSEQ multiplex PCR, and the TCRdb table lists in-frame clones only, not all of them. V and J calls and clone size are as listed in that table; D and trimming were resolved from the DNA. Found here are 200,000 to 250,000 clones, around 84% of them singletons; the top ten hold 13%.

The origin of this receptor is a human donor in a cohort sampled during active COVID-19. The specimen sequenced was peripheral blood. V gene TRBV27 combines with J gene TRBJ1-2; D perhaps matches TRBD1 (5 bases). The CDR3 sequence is CASTSTPQGRWGYTF. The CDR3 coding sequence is TGTGCCAGCACCAGCACTCCTCAGGGCCGCTGGGGCTACACCTTC.